This T cell receptor beta chain was recovered during a study of beta chain features in type 1 diabetes. Whole-study context: There were 107,917,701 sorted cells examined across all samples.

The entirety of the isolated RNA underwent reverse transcription, so expressed TCRB transcripts were sequenced. Clones were sequenced by immunoSEQ multiplex PCR, and TCRdb holds only the in-frame ones, with some missing. The table lists 30,000 to 45,000 clones, almost 65% of them singletons. Every participating donor gave one draw, a heparinised blood sample averaging about 110 mL. Stem cell-like memory, regulatory, central memory and naive CD4+ cells were sorted via CD45RO/CCR7/CD25/CD127/CD95/CD27. Trimming pared 5 bases from V and 12 bases from J, leaving 17 bases between. Germline CDR1 is SGHVS and CDR2 is FQNEAQ. The CDR3 contains 12 residues.

The origin of this receptor is a woman aged 25 to 39 in good health. The sequencing input was Tregs from blood. This sequence joins TRBV7-8 and TRBJ2-7; D gene uncertain. The CDR3 reads CASSEPPARMYF. The CDR3 nucleotides read TGTGCCAGCAGCGAACCTCCCGCCAGGATGTACTTC.